The entry below describes one T cell receptor beta chain. Which antigen it targets is not known. No base qualities exist here, and no much larger clone lies one base off it. The time point label of this sample denotes: baseline before first vaccination. Vaccinee samples came from UK trials COV001 and COV002, including a single-blind randomized controlled phase 2/3 trial of AZD1222 (ChAdOx1 nCoV-19) in healthy adults. Trial participant PBMC samples were collected at day 0 and day 28 after the second dose for TCRbeta chain sequencing. The CDR3 regions of human TCRbeta chains were analyzed by immunosequencing. The paper's data handling went like this. TCRs in the repertoires were compared against a reference library of SARS-CoV-2-specific TCRs that had been generated with the MIRA antigen-specificity platform. Breadth meant the fraction of unique TCRs that were SARS-CoV-2-associated, whereas depth meant the fraction of total T cells that were SARS-CoV-2-associated. Using the MIRA data, each spike-specific TCR was assigned both to the spike region to which the TCR was reactive and to a CD4 or CD8 class. Log10-transformed breadth and depth values were compared by one-way ANOVA with Sidak's multiple comparisons tests. This is the immuneACCESS table as TCRdb keeps it, with only in-frame sequences that have V and J called. A part of the clones is gone; compared with another copy, unresolved V genes explain less than half, and the rest is unexplained. The V and J calls and the clone size are those of that table, but D and trimming were determined from the DNA. The sample records 65,000 to 85,000 clones, around 84% of which are singletons. The ten largest clones capture 21% of the sample.

From the cysteine up to the phenylalanine, the CDR3 has a length of 15 residues. The entry retains the CDR3 DNA only, 45 bases that are in frame from base 1. From V the trimming removes 6 bases and from J it removes 2 bases, while the gene matches leave 4 bases of the junction unaccounted for. Based on the germline V gene, the CDR1 and CDR2 sequences are MNHEY and SVGAGI. This record belongs to a study of T cell responses to AZD1222 COVID-19 vaccine listed by TCRdb under 2021. A note on the overall study: AZD1222 recipients with second doses at about 4 weeks or about 12 weeks were pooled, because spike-specific TCR depth and breadth did not differ between schedules. Trial participants were enrolled into age subgroups of 18-55, 56-69 and 70-plus years, which contained about 150, 28 and 57 TCR-sequenced participants, respectively. A total of 233 trial participants underwent TCR sequencing, of whom approximately 210 received two doses of AZD1222 and some 25 received two doses of the MenACWY control vaccine.

What the authors observed across the whole study: Conclusions about previously exposed vaccinees are limited because only five to seven AZD1222 recipients were SARS-CoV-2 seropositive at baseline. In the small 56-69-year group, the increase in depth fell short of significance, most likely because of low power. CD4 TCRs associated with the vaccine covered the entire spike protein, and the dominant responses were in regions 160-218 and 743-854. Participants were mostly white British and included more females than males, and it was suggested by the authors that clonal diversity may have been underestimated. Because no day 14 peak-response samples were available, the repertoires could be characterized only after the peak T cell response. A significant rise in spike-specific TCR breadth and depth was observed after two AZD1222 doses relative to day 0 and relative to MenACWY recipients. Reportedly, close to half of the unique spike-specific TCRs recognized epitopes lying outside the regions that are mutated in the B.1.351 and B.1.1.7 variants.

The sequenced sample was peripheral blood, obtained on day 0 of AZD1222 vaccination. The chain couples TRBV6-5 to TRBJ2-2; TRBD1 matches 9 bases in the middle. The sequence was obtained from an adult in good health. The base sequence is TGTGCCAGCAGCCGGGACAGGGCCAACACCGGGGAGCTGTTTTTT. This encodes CASSRDRANTGELFF.